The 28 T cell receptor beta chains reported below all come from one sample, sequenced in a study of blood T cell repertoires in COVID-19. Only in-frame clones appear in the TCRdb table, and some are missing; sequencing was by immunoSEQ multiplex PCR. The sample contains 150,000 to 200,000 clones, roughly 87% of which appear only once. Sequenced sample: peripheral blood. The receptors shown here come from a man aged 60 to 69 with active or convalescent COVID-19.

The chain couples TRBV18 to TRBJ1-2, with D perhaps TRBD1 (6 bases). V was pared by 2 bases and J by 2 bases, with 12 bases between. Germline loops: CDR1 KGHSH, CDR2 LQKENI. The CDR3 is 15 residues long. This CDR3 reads CASSPTGRGNYGYTF. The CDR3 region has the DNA TGTGCCAGCTCACCAACAGGGAGAGGGAACTATGGCTACACCTTC.

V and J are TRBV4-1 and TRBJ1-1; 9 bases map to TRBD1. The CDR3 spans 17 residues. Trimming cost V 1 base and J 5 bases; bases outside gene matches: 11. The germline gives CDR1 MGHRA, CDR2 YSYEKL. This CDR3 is CASSQAGTGSFRTEAFF. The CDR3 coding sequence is TGCGCCAGCAGCCAAGCTGGGACAGGGTCATTTAGGACTGAAGCTTTCTTT.

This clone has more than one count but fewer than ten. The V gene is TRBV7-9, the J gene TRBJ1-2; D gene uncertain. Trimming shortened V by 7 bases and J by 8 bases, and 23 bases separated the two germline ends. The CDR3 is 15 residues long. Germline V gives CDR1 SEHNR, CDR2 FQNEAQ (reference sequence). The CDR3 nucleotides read TGTGCCAGCACCCCGGTGAGGGCAGTGGGGAGGGGCTACACCTTC. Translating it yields CASTPVRAVGRGYTF.

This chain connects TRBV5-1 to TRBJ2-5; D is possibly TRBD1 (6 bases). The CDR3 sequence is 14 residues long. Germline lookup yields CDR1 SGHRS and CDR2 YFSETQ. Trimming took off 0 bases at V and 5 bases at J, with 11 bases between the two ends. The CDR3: CASSLVGTLETQYF. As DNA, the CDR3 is TGCGCCAGCAGCTTGGTCGGGACATTGGAGACCCAGTACTTC.

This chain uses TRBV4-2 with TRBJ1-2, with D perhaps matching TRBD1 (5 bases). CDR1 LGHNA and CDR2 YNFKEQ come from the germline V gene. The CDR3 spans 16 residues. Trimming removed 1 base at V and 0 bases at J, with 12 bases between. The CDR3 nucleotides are TGTGCCAGCAGCCAAGGGGGCCTTGCCCCTAACTATGGCTACACCTTC. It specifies CASSQGGLAPNYGYTF.

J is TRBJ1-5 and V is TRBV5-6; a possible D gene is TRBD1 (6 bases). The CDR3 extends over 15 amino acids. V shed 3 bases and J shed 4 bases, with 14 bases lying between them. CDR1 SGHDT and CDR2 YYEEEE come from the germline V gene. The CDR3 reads CASSSLRTANQPQHF. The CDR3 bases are TGTGCCAGCAGCTCCCTCAGGACAGCGAATCAGCCCCAGCATTTT.

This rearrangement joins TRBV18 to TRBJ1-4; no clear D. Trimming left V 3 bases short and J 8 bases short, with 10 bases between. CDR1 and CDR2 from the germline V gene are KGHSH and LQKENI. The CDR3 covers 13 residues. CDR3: CASSPNKQEKLFF. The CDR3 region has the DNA TGTGCCAGCTCACCGAACAAACAGGAAAAACTGTTTTTT.

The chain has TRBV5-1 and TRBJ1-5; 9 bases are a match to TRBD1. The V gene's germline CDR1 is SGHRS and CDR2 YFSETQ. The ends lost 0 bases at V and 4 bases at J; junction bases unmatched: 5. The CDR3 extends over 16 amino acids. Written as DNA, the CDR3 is TGCGCCAGCAGCTTGGGGGCCGGGACAGGGAATCAGCCCCAGCATTTT. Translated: CASSLGAGTGNQPQHF.

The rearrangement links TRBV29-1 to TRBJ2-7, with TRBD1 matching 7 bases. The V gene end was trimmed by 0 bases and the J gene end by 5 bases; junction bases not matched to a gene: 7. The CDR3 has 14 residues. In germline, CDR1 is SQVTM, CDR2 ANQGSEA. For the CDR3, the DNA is TGCAGCGTTGAAGATGGGCAGGGGGTCAACGAGCAGTACTTC. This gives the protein CSVEDGQGVNEQYF.

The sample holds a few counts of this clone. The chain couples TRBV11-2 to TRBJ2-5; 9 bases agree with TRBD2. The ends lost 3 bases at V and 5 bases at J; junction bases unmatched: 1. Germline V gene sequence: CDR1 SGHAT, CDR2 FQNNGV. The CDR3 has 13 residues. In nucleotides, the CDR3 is TGTGCCAGCAGCTTCGGACTAGCGGAGACCCAGTACTTC. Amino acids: CASSFGLAETQYF. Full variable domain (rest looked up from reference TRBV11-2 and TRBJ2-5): EAGVAQSPRYKIIEKRQSVAFWCNPISGHATLYWYQQILGQGPKLLIQFQNNGVVDDSQLPKDRFSAERLKGVDSTLKIQPAKLEDSAVYLCASSFGLAETQYFGPGTRLLVL.

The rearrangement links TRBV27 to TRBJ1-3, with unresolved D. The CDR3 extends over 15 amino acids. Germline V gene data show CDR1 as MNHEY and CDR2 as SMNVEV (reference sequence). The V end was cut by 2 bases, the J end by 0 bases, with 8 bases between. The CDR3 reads CASSLAGISGNTIYF. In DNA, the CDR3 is TGTGCCAGCAGTTTAGCAGGAATCTCTGGAAACACCATATATTTT.

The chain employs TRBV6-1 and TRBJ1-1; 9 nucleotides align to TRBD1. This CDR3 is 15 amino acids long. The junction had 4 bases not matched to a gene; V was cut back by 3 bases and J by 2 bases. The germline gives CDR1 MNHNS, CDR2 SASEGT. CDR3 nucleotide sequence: TGTGCCAGCAGTGAGACAGGGGGGGATAACACTGAAGCTTTCTTT. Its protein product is CASSETGGDNTEAFF.

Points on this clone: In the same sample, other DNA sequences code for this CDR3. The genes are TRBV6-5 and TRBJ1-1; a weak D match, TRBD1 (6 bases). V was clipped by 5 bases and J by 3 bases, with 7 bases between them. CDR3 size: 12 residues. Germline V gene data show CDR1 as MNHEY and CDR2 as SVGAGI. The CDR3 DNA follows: TGTGCCAGCAGTCAGGGGTACACTGAAGCTTTCTTT. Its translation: CASSQGYTEAFF.

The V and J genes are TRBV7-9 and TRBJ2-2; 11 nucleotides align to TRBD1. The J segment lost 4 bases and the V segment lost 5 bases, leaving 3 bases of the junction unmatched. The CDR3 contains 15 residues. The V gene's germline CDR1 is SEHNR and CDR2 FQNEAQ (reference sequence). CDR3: CASSKGTGGTGELFF. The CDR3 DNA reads TGTGCCAGCAGCAAAGGGACAGGGGGCACCGGGGAGCTGTTTTTT.

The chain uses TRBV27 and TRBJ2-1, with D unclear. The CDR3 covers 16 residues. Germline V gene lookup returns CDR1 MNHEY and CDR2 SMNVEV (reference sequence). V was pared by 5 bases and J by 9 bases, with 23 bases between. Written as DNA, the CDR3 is TGTGCCAGCAGTCCCGTGGATACTCTACAGTTGGGTGAGCAGTTCTTC. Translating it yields CASSPVDTLQLGEQFF.

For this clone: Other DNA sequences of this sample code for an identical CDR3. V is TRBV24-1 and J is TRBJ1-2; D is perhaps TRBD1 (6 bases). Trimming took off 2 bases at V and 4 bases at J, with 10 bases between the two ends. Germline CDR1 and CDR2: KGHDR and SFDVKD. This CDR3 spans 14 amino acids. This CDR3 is CATSDSDRVYGYTF. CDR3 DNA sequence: TGTGCCACCAGTGATTCGGACAGAGTCTATGGCTACACCTTC.

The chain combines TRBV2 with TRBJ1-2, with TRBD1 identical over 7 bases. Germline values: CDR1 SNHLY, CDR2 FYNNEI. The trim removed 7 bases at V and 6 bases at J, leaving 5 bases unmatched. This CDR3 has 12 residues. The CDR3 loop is CASTLQGNGYTF. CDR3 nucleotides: TGTGCCAGCACCCTACAGGGGAATGGCTACACCTTC.

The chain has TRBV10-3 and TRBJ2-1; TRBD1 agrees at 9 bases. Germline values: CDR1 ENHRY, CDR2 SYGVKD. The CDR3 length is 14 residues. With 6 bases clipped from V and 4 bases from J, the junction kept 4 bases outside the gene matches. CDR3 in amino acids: CAISPGQGYNEQFF. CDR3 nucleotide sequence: TGTGCCATCAGCCCGGGACAGGGATACAATGAGCAGTTCTTC.

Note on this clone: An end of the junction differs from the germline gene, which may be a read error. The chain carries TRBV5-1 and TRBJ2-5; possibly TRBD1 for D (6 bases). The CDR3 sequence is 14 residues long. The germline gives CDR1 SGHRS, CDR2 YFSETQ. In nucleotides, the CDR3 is TGCGCCAGCAGTTTGGGGACATCGCGAGAGACCCAGTACTTC. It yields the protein CASSLGTSRETQYF.

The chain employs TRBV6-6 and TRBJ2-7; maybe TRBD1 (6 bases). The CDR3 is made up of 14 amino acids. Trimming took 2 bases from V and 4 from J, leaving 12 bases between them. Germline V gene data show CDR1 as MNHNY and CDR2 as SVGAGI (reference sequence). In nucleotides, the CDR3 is TGTGCCAGCAGTTACGGCCAGGGGTTGTACGAGCAGTACTTC. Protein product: CASSYGQGLYEQYF.

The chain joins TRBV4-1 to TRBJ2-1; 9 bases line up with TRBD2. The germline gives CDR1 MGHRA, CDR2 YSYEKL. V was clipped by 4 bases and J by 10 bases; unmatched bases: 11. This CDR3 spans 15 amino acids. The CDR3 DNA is TGCGCCAGCAGCCGGACTAGCGAGGGCGTCGACGAGCAGTTCTTC. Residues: CASSRTSEGVDEQFF.

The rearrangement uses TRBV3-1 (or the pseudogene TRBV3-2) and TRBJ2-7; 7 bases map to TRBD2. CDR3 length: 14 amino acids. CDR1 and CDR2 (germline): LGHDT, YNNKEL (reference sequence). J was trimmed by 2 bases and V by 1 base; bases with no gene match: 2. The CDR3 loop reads CASSQGLAPYEQYF. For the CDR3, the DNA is TGTGCCAGCAGCCAAGGACTAGCACCCTACGAGCAGTACTTC.

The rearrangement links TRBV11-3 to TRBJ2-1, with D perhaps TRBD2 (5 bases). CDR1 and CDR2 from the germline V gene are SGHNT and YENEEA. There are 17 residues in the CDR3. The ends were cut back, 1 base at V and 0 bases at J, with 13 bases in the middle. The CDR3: CASSLGVRGSSYNEQFF. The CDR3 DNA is TGTGCCAGCAGCTTAGGCGTTAGAGGGAGCTCCTACAATGAGCAGTTCTTC.

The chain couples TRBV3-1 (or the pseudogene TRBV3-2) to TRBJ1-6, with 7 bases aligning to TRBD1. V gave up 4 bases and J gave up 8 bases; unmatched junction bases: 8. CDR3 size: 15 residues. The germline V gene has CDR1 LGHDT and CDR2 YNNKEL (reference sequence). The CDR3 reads CASSLTGTADSPLHF. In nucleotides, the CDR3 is TGTGCCAGCAGCCTTACCGGGACAGCTGATTCACCCCTCCACTTT.

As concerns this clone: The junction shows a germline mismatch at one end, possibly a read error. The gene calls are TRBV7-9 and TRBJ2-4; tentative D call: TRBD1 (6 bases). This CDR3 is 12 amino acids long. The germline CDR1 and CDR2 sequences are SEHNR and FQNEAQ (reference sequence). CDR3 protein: CASSSYETGQNF. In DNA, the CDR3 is TGTGCCAGCAGCTCATACGAGACAGGACAGAACTTC.

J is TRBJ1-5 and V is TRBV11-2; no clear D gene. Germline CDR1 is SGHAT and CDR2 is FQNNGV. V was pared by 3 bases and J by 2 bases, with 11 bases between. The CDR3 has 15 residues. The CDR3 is CASSLGGWGNQPQHF. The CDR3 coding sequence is TGTGCCAGCAGCTTGGGCGGGTGGGGCAATCAGCCCCAGCATTTT.

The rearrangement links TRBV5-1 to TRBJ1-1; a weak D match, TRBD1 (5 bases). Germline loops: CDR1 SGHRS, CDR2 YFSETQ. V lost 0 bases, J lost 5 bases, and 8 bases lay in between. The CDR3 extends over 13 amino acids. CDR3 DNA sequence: TGCGCCAGCAGCTTGGGTAGGGGTACTGAAGCTTTCTTT. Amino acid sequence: CASSLGRGTEAFF.

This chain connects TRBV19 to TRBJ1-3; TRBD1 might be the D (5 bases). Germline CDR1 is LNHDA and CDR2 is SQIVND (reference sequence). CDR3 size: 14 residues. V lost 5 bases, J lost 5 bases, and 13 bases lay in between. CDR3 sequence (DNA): TGTGCCAGTAGTGACAGTTCGGCCCGAAACACCATATATTTT. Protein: CASSDSSARNTIYF.